A single sample is the source of the 25 T cell receptor beta chains below, sequenced in a study of shared clonotypes between healthy human individuals. Using immunoSEQ multiplex PCR, the repertoire was profiled, and TCRdb retains in-frame clones only, with some absent. The repertoire holds about 230,000 clones, with just over 65% as singletons. The sequencing sample was made of memory CD4+ T cells sorted from blood. Subset in this sample: CD45RA-negative fraction. The source is a man aged 30 to 45 in good health.

As concerns this clone: This may come from a read error, since a much larger clone is one base off. V gene TRBV7-2 combines with J gene TRBJ2-1, with 16 bases that match TRBD2. Germline V lookup: CDR1 SGHTA, CDR2 FQGNSA. The CDR3 has 17 amino acids. The V and J ends lost 5 bases and 6 bases, in that order; junction bases with no gene match: 7. For the CDR3, the DNA is TGTGCCAGCAGCAGAGGGACTAGCGGGAGGGGGGTCAATGAGCAGTTCTTC. It encodes CASSRGTSGRGVNEQFF.

This chain joins TRBV28 and TRBJ1-5; unclear D gene. The CDR3 sequence is 12 residues long. Trimming shortened V by 3 bases and J by 11 bases, and 11 bases separated the two germline ends. Germline lookup yields CDR1 MDHEN and CDR2 SYDVKM. The CDR3 is CASSLTVKSQHF. CDR3 in DNA: TGTGCCAGCAGTTTGACGGTGAAGTCCCAGCATTTT.

The chain recombines TRBV18 with TRBJ2-1; 8 nucleotides align to TRBD2. Germline values: CDR1 KGHSH, CDR2 LQKENI. J gave up 5 bases and V 0 bases, and 9 bases lay outside the gene matches. The CDR3 has 17 residues. The CDR3 nucleotides read TGTGCCAGCTCACCACCGGGCGGGAGGAGGACTAACAATGAGCAGTTCTTC. Encoded protein: CASSPPGGRRTNNEQFF.

V is TRBV6-1 and J is TRBJ2-3; 9 bases are shared with TRBD1. After removal of 6 bases from V and 2 bases from J, the junction contained 6 bases not matched to a gene. Germline CDR1 and CDR2: MNHNS and SASEGT. The CDR3 sequence is 15 residues long. This chain's CDR3 is CASRSDRGNTDTQYF. The CDR3 region has the DNA TGTGCCAGCAGATCGGACAGGGGTAACACAGATACGCAGTATTTT.

V and J are TRBV7-6 and TRBJ2-1, with D tentatively TRBD2 (6 bases). Germline loops: CDR1 SGHVS, CDR2 FNYEAQ. V lost 5 bases and J 9 bases, leaving 23 bases between the germline ends. The CDR3 runs 16 residues. The CDR3 nucleotides are TGTGCCAGCAGCCCCGGCGCGGGGAGGATAGTCGGTGAGCAGTTCTTC. Translated: CASSPGAGRIVGEQFF.

J is TRBJ1-5 and V is TRBV5-6; D may be TRBD1 (5 bases). The CDR3 has 14 amino acids. V was shortened by 4 bases and J by 3 bases, with 11 bases between the two germline ends. The germline gives CDR1 SGHDT, CDR2 YYEEEE. CDR3 bases: TGTGCCAGCAGCACTCGACAGTCCAATCAGCCCCAGCATTTT. This gives the protein CASSTRQSNQPQHF.

This clone has more than one count but fewer than ten. This rearrangement joins TRBV9 to TRBJ2-1; D is uncertain. Germline V gives CDR1 SGDLS, CDR2 YYNGEE. This CDR3 has 15 amino acids. Trimming took off 1 base at V and 3 bases at J, with 11 bases between the two ends. The CDR3 here is CASSVNDVHYNEQFF. As DNA, the CDR3 is TGTGCCAGCAGCGTAAACGATGTCCACTACAATGAGCAGTTCTTC.

V gene TRBV21-1 combines with J gene TRBJ2-7. TRBV21-1 has pseudogene status. The length of the CDR3 is 13 residues. The CDR3 reads CASSKGAVGEQYF. The CDR3 region has the DNA TGTGCCAGCAGCAAAGGCGCAGTGGGAGAGCAGTACTTC.

The chain recombines TRBV28 with TRBJ2-7; 9 bases align to TRBD1. Per the germline V gene, CDR1 is MDHEN and CDR2 is SYDVKM. The J segment lost 3 bases and the V segment lost 7 bases, leaving 7 bases of the junction unmatched. The CDR3 has 14 amino acids. The CDR3 loop is CASTEGTGYYEQYF. In DNA form, the CDR3 reads TGTGCCAGCACCGAGGGGACAGGGTACTACGAGCAGTACTTC. Combining the CDR3 with reference TRBV28 and TRBJ2-7 gives the whole variable domain DVKVTQSSRYLVKRTGEKVFLECVQDMDHENMFWYRQDPGLGLRLIYFSYDVKMKEKGDIPEGYSVSREKKERFSLILESASTNQTSMYLCASTEGTGYYEQYFGPGTRLTVT.

This clone was counted only a few times. The gene calls are TRBV18 and TRBJ2-1; 10 bases align to TRBD2. CDR3 length: 18 residues. V lost 2 bases, J lost 7 bases, and 14 bases stayed unmatched. CDR1 and CDR2 (germline): KGHSH, LQKENI. CDR3 protein: CASSPNPLAGATGNEQFF. CDR3 coding DNA: TGTGCCAGCTCACCAAATCCGCTAGCGGGAGCGACGGGGAATGAGCAGTTCTTC.

This chain joins TRBV18 and TRBJ2-1; TRBD1 aligns across 7 bases. CDR1 KGHSH and CDR2 LQKENI come from the germline V gene. V was clipped by 2 bases and J by 9 bases; unmatched bases: 10. This CDR3 is 15 amino acids long. This CDR3 is CASSPEGRGNSEQFF. The CDR3 coding sequence is TGTGCCAGCTCACCAGAGGGCAGGGGGAATAGTGAGCAGTTCTTC.

The chain has TRBV7-8 and TRBJ1-1, with D unclear. The CDR3 is made up of 13 amino acids. Germline V gene sequence: CDR1 SGHVS, CDR2 FQNEAQ. Trimming stripped 2 bases from V and 3 bases from J, with 7 bases between. This CDR3 is CASSLRRDTEAFF. Here the CDR3 DNA reads TGTGCCAGCAGCTTACGACGGGACACTGAAGCTTTCTTT.

A few counts support this clone. The rearrangement uses TRBV7-9 and TRBJ2-2; unclear D gene. The CDR3 loop spans 12 amino acids. CDR1 and CDR2 (germline): SEHNR, FQNEAQ (reference sequence). Trimming stripped 2 bases from V and 7 bases from J, with 5 bases between. In DNA, the CDR3 is TGTGCCAGCAGCTTATGGGGCGGGGAGCTGTTTTTT. Residues: CASSLWGGELFF.

CDR3 sequence: CAWGRDSLTGELFF. The CDR3, as DNA: TGTGCCTGGGGACGGGACAGCCTCACCGGGGAGCTGTTTTTT. V and J are TRBV30 and TRBJ2-2; 7 bases line up with TRBD1. Germline trimming cut 5 bases from V and 4 bases from J; bases unmatched to any gene: 7. This CDR3 region has 14 residues. CDR1 GTSNPN and CDR2 SVGIG come from the germline V gene (reference sequence).

The V and J genes are TRBV19 and TRBJ1-1, with TRBD1 identical over 11 bases. There are 18 residues in the CDR3. Germline lookup yields CDR1 LNHDA and CDR2 SQIVND (reference sequence). The V segment lost 3 bases and the J segment 5 bases; nucleotides outside the gene matches: 14. The CDR3 is CASSILSGQGARRTEAFF. The DNA for the CDR3 is TGTGCCAGTAGTATTTTATCCGGACAGGGGGCGCGGCGGACTGAAGCTTTCTTT.

The chain has TRBV5-1 and TRBJ2-5; D is perhaps TRBD1 (6 bases). Trimming stripped 5 bases from V and 5 bases from J, with 22 bases between. The CDR3 has 16 amino acids. Germline CDR1 reads SGHRS; CDR2 reads YFSETQ. The CDR3 is CASSPRTAIPGETQYF. The CDR3 nucleotides read TGCGCCAGCAGTCCCCGGACAGCCATCCCTGGGGAGACCCAGTACTTC.

This chain links TRBV6-5 with TRBJ2-7, with a tentative D call TRBD2 (6 bases). The CDR3 is 16 amino acids. Trimming took 4 bases from V and 4 from J, leaving 20 bases between them. CDR1 MNHEY and CDR2 SVGAGI come from the germline V gene. CDR3 region: CASSLGTPSFLYEQYF. DNA of the CDR3: TGTGCCAGCAGTTTAGGGACTCCTTCTTTCCTGTACGAGCAGTACTTC.

The rearrangement links TRBV5-1 to TRBJ1-2; 10 bases agree with TRBD1. In germline, CDR1 is SGHRS, CDR2 YFSETQ. With 0 bases clipped from V and 8 bases from J, the junction kept 4 bases outside the gene matches. This CDR3 comprises 14 residues. CDR3 residues: CASSLEGQGRGYTF. For the CDR3, the DNA is TGCGCCAGCAGCTTGGAGGGACAGGGGAGAGGCTACACCTTC. The whole variable domain, remainder taken from reference TRBV5-1 and TRBJ1-2, is KAGVTQTPRYLIKTRGQQVTLSCSPISGHRSVSWYQQTPGQGLQFLFEYFSETQRNKGNFPGRFSGRQFSNSRSEMNVSTLELGDSALYLCASSLEGQGRGYTFGSGTRLTVV.

The V gene is TRBV5-6, the J gene TRBJ1-5; TRBD1 matches 8 bases. The CDR3 sequence is 16 residues long. CDR1 and CDR2 from the germline V gene are SGHDT and YYEEEE. V was clipped by 3 bases and J by 5 bases; unmatched bases: 10. This CDR3 reads CASSYYRGFGDQPQHF. The CDR3 DNA sequence: TGTGCCAGCAGCTACTACAGGGGGTTCGGAGATCAGCCCCAGCATTTT.

This clone was found many times. The J gene is TRBJ2-7, the V gene TRBV11-2; D possibly corresponds to TRBD2 (6 bases). The CDR3 sequence is 14 residues long. Germline V lookup: CDR1 SGHAT, CDR2 FQNNGV. With 4 bases removed from V and 2 bases from J, the gap between germline ends came to 12 bases. The CDR3, as DNA: TGTGCCAGCAGCTATTTACCGGGGGCCTACGAGCAGTACTTC. Amino acids: CASSYLPGAYEQYF.

This clone was seen a single time. V gene TRBV2 combines with J gene TRBJ2-1; TRBD2 agrees at 9 bases. Germline assignment: CDR1 SNHLY and CDR2 FYNNEI. The CDR3 runs to 15 residues. With 10 bases clipped from V and 7 bases from J, the junction kept 14 bases outside the gene matches. In DNA, the CDR3 is TGTGCCACGACTAGCGGAGACTCCCCTTTGAATGAGCAGTTCTTC. Amino acids: CATTSGDSPLNEQFF.

CDR3 region: CASSLGGYEGTDTQYF. The CDR3 nucleotides read TGTGCCAGCAGCTTAGGAGGGTACGAGGGCACAGATACGCAGTATTTT. The chain combines TRBV7-9 with TRBJ2-3; D may be TRBD2 (5 bases). CDR3 length: 16 residues. The germline CDR1 and CDR2 sequences are SEHNR and FQNEAQ (reference sequence). V lost 1 base and J lost 1, with 12 bases in between. The full variable domain, in which reference TRBV7-9 and TRBJ2-3 provide the parts outside the CDR3, is DTGVSQNPRHKITKRGQNVTFRCDPISEHNRLYWYRQTLGQGPEFLTYFQNEAQLEKSRLLSDRFSAERPKGSFSTLEIQRTEQGDSAMYLCASSLGGYEGTDTQYFGPGTRLTVL.

The J gene is TRBJ1-1, the V gene TRBV29-1; a possible D gene is TRBD1 (6 bases). Germline V lookup: CDR1 SQVTM, CDR2 ANQGSEA. The CDR3 length is 14 residues. The V end lost 6 bases, the J end lost 4 bases, and 18 bases lay between the germline ends. DNA of the CDR3: TGCAGCGTCACAGGGAAGGTTGGAGCCACTGAAGCTTTCTTT. Translated, it gives CSVTGKVGATEAFF.

The chain links TRBV28 to TRBJ2-2; 11 positions match TRBD2. V lost 6 bases and J lost 5; bases outside the gene matches: 8. Germline V gene lookup returns CDR1 MDHEN and CDR2 SYDVKM. There are 16 residues in the CDR3. The CDR3 spells CASRLPTSGSTGELFF. The CDR3, as DNA: TGTGCCAGCAGACTGCCTACTAGCGGGAGTACCGGGGAGCTGTTTTTT.

In its sample, this clone was seen a few times. CDR3 residues: CASSQDRHSTYEQYF. The CDR3 bases are TGCGCCAGCAGCCAAGATCGGCACTCAACCTACGAGCAGTACTTC. The V gene is TRBV4-3, the J gene TRBJ2-7; D gene unclear. Germline-derived CDR1 and CDR2 are LGHNA and YSLEER. V shed 0 bases and J shed 2 bases, with 11 bases lying between them. The length of the CDR3 is 15 residues.